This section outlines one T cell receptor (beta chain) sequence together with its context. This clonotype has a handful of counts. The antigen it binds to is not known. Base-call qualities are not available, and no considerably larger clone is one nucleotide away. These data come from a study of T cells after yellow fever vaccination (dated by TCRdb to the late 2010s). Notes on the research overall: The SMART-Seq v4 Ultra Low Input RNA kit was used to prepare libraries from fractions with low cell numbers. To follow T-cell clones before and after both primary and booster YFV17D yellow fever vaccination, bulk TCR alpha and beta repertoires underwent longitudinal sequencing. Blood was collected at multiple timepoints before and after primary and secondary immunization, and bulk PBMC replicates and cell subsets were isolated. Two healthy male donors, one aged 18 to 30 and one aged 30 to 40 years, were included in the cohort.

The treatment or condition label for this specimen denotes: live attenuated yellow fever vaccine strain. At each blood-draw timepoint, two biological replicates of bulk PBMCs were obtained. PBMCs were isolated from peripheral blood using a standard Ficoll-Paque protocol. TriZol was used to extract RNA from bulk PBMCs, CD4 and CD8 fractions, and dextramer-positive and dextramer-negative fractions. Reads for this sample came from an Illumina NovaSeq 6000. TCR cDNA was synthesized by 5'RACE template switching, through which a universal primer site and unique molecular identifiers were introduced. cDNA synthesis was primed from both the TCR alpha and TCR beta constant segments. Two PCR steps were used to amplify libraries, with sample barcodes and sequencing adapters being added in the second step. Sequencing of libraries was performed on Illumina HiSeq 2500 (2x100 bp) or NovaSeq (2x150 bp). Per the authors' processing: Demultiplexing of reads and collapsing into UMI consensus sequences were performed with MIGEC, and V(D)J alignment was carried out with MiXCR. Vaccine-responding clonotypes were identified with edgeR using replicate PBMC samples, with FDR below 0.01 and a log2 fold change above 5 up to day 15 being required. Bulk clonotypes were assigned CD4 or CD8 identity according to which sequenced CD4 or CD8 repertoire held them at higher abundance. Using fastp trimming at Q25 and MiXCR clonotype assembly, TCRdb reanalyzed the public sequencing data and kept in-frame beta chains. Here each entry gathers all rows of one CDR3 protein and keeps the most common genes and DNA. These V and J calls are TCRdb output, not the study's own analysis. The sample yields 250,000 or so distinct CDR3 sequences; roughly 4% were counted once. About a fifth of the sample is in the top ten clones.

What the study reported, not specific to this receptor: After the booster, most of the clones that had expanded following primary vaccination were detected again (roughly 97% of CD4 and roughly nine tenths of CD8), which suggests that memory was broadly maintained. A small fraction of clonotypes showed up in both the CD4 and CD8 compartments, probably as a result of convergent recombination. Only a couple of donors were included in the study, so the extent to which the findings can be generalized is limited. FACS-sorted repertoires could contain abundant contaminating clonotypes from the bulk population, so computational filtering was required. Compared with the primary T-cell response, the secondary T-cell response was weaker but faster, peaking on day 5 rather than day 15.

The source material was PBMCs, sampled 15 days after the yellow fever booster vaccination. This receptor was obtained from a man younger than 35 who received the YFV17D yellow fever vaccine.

The nucleotide sequence reads TGTGCCAGCAGCGTTACGGGACGCACAGATACGCAGTATTTT. Its translation reads: CASSVTGRTDTQYF. This chain joins TRBV9 to TRBJ2-3; the D gene assignment is perhaps TRBD1 or TRBD2, with each matching 5 bases. The germline V gene specifies SGDLS as CDR1 and YYNGEE as CDR2. V lost 2 bases and J lost 1 base; the stretch between them is 8 bases long. The CDR3 has 14 amino acids, counting the end cysteine and phenylalanine. Only the CDR3 DNA stays, 42 bases, in frame from base 1.